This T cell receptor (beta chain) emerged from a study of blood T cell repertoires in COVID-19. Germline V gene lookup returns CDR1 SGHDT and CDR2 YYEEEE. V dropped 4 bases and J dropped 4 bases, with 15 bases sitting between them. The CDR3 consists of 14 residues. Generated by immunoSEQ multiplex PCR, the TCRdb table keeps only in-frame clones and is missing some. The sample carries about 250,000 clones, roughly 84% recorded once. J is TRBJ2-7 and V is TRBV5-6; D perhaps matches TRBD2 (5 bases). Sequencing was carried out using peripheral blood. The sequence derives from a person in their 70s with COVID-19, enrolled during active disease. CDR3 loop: CASSEGPRGYEQYF. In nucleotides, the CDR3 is TGTGCCAGCAGCGAAGGACCTCGGGGTTACGAGCAGTACTTC.